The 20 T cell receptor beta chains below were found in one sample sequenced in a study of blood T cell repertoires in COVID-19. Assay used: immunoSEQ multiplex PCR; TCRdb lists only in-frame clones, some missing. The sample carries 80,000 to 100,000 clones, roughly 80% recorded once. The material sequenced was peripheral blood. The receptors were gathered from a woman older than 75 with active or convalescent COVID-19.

For the CDR3, the DNA is TGTGCCAGCAGCGCCCGAGGGACTGAAGCTTTCTTT. Translating gives CASSARGTEAFF. The chain recombines TRBV9 with TRBJ1-1; D not certain. Trimming removed 3 bases at V and 5 bases at J, with 8 bases between. CDR1 SGDLS and CDR2 YYNGEE come from the germline V gene. The CDR3 is 12 residues long.

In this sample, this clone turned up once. The CDR3 bases are TGTGCCAGCAGTTACTCCAGGGGGATGGAGCAGTACTTC. Translation: CASSYSRGMEQYF. The chain recombines TRBV6-5 with TRBJ2-7; TRBD1 matches 7 bases. J was trimmed by 7 bases and V by 0 bases; bases with no gene match: 3. The CDR3 extends over 13 amino acids. From germline, CDR1 is MNHEY and CDR2 SVGAGI.

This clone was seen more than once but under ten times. CDR3 in DNA: TGTGCCAGCAGTTCCCGGGTCGAGCAGTACTTC. Protein product: CASSSRVEQYF. The chain links TRBV6-5 to TRBJ2-7; D gene unclear. There are 11 residues in the CDR3. Germline CDR1 reads MNHEY; CDR2 reads SVGAGI. The V and J ends lost 4 bases and 6 bases respectively, with 7 bases between them.

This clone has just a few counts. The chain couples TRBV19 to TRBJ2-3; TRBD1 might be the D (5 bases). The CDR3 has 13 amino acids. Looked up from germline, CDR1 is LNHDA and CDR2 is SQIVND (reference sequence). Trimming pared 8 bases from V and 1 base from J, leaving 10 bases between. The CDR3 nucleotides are TGTGCCAGTGGAGAAGGGGGCACAGATACGCAGTATTTT. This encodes CASGEGGTDTQYF.

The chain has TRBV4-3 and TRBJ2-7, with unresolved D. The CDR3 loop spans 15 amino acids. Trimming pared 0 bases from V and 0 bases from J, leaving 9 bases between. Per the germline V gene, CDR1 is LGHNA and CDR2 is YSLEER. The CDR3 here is CASSQDWAPSYEQYF. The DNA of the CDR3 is TGCGCCAGCAGCCAAGATTGGGCTCCCTCCTACGAGCAGTACTTC.

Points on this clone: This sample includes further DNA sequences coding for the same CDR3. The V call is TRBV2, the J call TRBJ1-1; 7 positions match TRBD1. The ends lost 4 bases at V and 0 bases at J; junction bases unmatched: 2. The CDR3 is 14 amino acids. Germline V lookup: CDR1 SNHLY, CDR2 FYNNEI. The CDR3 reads CASSGTGMNTEAFF. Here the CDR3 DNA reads TGTGCCAGCAGTGGGACAGGAATGAACACTGAAGCTTTCTTT.

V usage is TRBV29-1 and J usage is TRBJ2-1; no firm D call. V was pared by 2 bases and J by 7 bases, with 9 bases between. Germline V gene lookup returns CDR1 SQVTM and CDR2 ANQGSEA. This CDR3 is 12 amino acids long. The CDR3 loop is CSVEPPVNEQFF. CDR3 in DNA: TGCAGCGTTGAACCCCCGGTGAATGAGCAGTTCTTC.

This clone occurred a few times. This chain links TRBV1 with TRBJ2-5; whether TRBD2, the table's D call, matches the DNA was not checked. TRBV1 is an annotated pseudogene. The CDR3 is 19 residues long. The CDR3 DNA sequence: TGCACCAGCAGCCCCTTCGGACAGGGTCTAGCGGGGTCACAAGAGACCCAGTACTTC. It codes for CTSSPFGQGLAGSQETQYF.

The CDR3 reads CASKQGDEQFF. CDR3 coding DNA: TGTGCCAGCAAGCAGGGGGATGAGCAGTTCTTC. The chain is built from TRBV25-1 and TRBJ2-1; TRBD1 aligns across 7 bases. V shed 7 bases and J 8 bases; nucleotides not matched to a gene: 2. The CDR3 consists of 11 residues. Germline V CDR1 and CDR2: MGHDK, SYGVNS.

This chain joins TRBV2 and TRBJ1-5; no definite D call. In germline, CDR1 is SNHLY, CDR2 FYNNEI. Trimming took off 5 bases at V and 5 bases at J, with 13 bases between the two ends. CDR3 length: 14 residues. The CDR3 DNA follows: TGTGCCAGCAGTTCCTCGACGGAGGATCAGCCCCAGCATTTT. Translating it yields CASSSSTEDQPQHF.

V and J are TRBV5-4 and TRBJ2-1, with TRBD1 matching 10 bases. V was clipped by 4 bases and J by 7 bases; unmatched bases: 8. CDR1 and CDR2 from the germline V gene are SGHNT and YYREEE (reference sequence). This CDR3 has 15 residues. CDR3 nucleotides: TGTGCCAGCAGCCAGGCTGGGGGACAGGGGAATGAGCAGTTCTTC. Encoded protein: CASSQAGGQGNEQFF.

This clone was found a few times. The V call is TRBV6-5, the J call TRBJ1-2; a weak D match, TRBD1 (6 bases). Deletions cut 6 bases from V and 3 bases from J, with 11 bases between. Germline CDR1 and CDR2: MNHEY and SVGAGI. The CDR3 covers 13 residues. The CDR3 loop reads CASSRGADYGYTF. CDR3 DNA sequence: TGTGCCAGCAGCCGGGGGGCGGACTATGGCTACACCTTC.

CDR3 sequence: CASSFDRGNTEAFF. In nucleotides, the CDR3 is TGTGCCAGCAGCTTCGACAGGGGGAACACTGAAGCTTTCTTT. The chain joins TRBV7-2 to TRBJ1-1; the match to TRBD1 covers 8 bases. This CDR3 contains 14 residues. After removal of 3 bases from V and 1 base from J, the junction contained 1 base not matched to a gene. The germline CDR1 and CDR2 sequences are SGHTA and FQGNSA.

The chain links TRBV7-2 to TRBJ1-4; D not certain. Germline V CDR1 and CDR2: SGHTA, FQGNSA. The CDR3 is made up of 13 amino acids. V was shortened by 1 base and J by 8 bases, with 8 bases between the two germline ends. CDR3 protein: CASSLVGREKLFF. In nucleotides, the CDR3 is TGTGCCAGCAGCTTAGTGGGGAGGGAAAAACTGTTTTTT.

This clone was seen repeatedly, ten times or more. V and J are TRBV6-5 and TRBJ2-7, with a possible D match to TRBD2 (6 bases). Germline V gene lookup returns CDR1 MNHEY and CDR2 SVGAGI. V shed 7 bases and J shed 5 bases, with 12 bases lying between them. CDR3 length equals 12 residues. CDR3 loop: CASISAGHEQYF. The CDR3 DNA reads TGTGCCAGCATAAGCGCGGGGCACGAGCAGTACTTC.

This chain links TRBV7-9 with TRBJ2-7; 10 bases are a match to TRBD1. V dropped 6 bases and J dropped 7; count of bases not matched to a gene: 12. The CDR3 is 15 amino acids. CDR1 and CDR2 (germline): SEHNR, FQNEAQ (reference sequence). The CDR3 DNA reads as TGTGCCAGCAGTCTCCCGGGACAGGGGTATTTTGAGCAGTACTTC. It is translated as CASSLPGQGYFEQYF.

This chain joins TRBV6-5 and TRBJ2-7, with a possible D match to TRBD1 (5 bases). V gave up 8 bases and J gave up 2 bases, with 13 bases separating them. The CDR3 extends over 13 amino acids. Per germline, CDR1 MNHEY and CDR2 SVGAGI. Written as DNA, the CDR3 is TGTGCCAGCGGCAGGGCCCGAACCTACGAGCAGTACTTC. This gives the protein CASGRARTYEQYF.

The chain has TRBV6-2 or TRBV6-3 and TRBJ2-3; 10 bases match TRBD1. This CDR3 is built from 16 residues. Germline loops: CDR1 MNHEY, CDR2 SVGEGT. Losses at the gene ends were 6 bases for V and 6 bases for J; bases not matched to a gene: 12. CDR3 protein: CASSPRQGALSDTQYF. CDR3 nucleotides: TGTGCCAGCAGCCCCCGACAGGGGGCGCTTTCGGATACGCAGTATTTT.

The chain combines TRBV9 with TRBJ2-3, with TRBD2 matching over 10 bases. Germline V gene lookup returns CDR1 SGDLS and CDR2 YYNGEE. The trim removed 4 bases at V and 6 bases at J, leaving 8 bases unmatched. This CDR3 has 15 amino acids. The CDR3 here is CASSISGRAGDTQYF. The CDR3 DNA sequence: TGTGCCAGCAGCATCAGCGGGAGGGCCGGGGATACGCAGTATTTT.

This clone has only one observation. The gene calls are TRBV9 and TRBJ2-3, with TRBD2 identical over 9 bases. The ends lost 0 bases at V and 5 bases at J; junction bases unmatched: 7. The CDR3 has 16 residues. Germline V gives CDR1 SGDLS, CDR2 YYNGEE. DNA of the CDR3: TGTGCCAGCAGCGTAGTGGCTAGCGGGGCAGAAGATACGCAGTATTTT. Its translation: CASSVVASGAEDTQYF.